This TCR beta chain was profiled in a study of T cells in Graves' hyperthyroidism and ophthalmopathy. Those patients with uncontrolled infection, other autoimmune disease, pregnancy or lactation were excluded. Diagnoses rested on clinical symptoms, serum thyroxine and TRAb, thyroid ultrasound and orbital computed tomography. This clonotype appeared many times. What it binds is unknown. Points from the study as a whole: Ophthalmopathy cases were set apart from stable hyperthyroidism by a 13 V-J model.

TCR beta CDR3 regions were amplified from RNA. First-round RT-PCR with HTBI primers amplified the TCR CDR3 region. TCRdb called the multiplex PCR reads again in MiXCR, with one record for every CDR3 protein. The sample includes 550,000 to 700,000 distinct CDR3 sequences, roughly 14% of them seen just once. The CDR3 extends over 15 amino acids. Trimming removed 6 bases at V and 4 bases at J, with 18 bases between. Germline V gene data show CDR1 as MNHNS and CDR2 as SASEGT. The source material was blood. J is TRBJ1-2 and V is TRBV6-1; tentative D call: TRBD1 (6 bases). The clonotype comes from a woman aged 40-49 years with Graves' ophthalmopathy. The CDR3 protein is CASSHGTLDVYGYTF. For the CDR3, the DNA is TGTGCCAGCAGCCATGGGACACTAGATGTCTATGGCTACACCTTC.